The text below deals with one T cell receptor beta chain. Libraries were prepared by immunoSEQ multiplex PCR; TCRdb keeps only in-frame clonotypes and omits some of them. The data show 55,000 to 80,000 clones, roughly 90% seen once. This specimen belongs to a study of T cell changes during pregnancy in multiple sclerosis. CDR3 size: 12 residues. CDR1 is SGDLS, CDR2 YYNGEE, per germline. Trimming left V 4 bases short and J 8 bases short, with 12 bases between. Sequencing was performed on peripheral blood, taken after pregnancy. The source of this sequence is a female donor in good health, enrolled as a control in a pregnancy study. V and J are TRBV9 and TRBJ1-2; possible D gene TRBD1, 5 bases. CDR3 sequence: CASSPDRNGYTF. CDR3 coding DNA: TGTGCCAGCAGCCCTGACAGAAACGGCTACACCTTC.